The next 8 T cell receptor beta chains were all read from a single sample in a study of shared clonotypes between healthy human individuals (dated by TCRdb to 2018 to 2020). The library was generated by the immunoSEQ multiplex PCR assay. TCRdb stores this immuneACCESS table with in-frame sequences only. Part of the clones is absent; in the studies checked, under half of the shortfall reflects unresolved V genes, and no reason is known for the rest. In this sample the table shows 450,000 to 650,000 clones, around 81% of which occur a single time. Together, the top ten hold around 12% of the sample. Sequenced input: PBMCs. Source of these receptors: a woman aged 40 to 49 in good health. Some clones in this sample may be carry-over from other donors' samples.

The V call is TRBV2, the J call TRBJ2-7, with TRBD1 matching 8 bases. V was pared by 6 bases and J by 5 bases, with 9 bases of the junction left unmatched. The CDR3 has 14 residues. The germline CDR1 and CDR2 sequences are SNHLY and FYNNEI. Here the CDR3 reads CASRKTGVGDEQYF. CDR3 bases: TGTGCCAGCAGGAAGACAGGGGTAGGCGACGAGCAGTACTTC.

The J gene is TRBJ2-5, the V gene TRBV7-2, with TRBD1 as a possible D gene (7 bases). This CDR3 spans 17 amino acids. The V and J ends lost 5 bases and 1 base respectively, with 20 bases between them. The germline V gene has CDR1 SGHTA and CDR2 FQGNSA. The CDR3 DNA reads as TGTGCCAGCAGCCTGAACCCGGGGGCAGGGGGCCAAGAGACCCAGTACTTC. Amino acids: CASSLNPGAGGQETQYF.

The chain employs TRBV5-4 and TRBJ1-1; 9 bases match TRBD1. Trimming cost V 4 bases and J 1 base; bases outside gene matches: 2. Per germline, CDR1 SGHNT and CDR2 YYREEE (reference sequence). The CDR3 has 14 amino acids. Here the CDR3 reads CASSRDRANTEAFF. The CDR3 bases are TGTGCCAGCAGCCGGGACAGGGCGAACACTGAAGCTTTCTTT.

The rearrangement links TRBV7-9 to TRBJ1-1, with TRBD1 as a possible D gene (6 bases). The germline V and J ends were trimmed by 5 bases and 7 bases, with 23 bases remaining between them. Germline V lookup: CDR1 SEHNR, CDR2 FQNEAQ (reference sequence). CDR3 length equals 16 residues. CDR3: CASSLKRDTTLVEAFF. CDR3 bases: TGTGCCAGCAGCCTAAAAAGGGACACGACATTGGTTGAAGCTTTCTTT.

To note about this clone: A read error may account for a junction end that differs from germline. The chain has TRBV15 and TRBJ1-5; 7 nucleotides agree with TRBD1. The CDR3 consists of 18 residues. CDR1 is LNHNV, CDR2 YYDKDF, per germline (reference sequence). The CDR3 nucleotides read TGTGCCACCAGCGACTATTCCGGGACAGCATATAGCAGTCAGCCCCAGCATTTT. It translates to CATSDYSGTAYSSQPQHF.

The CDR3 loop is CASSLRSGTGAEAFF. Here the CDR3 DNA reads TGTGCCAGCAGCCTGCGATCTGGAACGGGCGCTGAAGCTTTCTTT. The chain joins TRBV7-8 to TRBJ1-1, with D unclear. With 5 bases removed from V and 6 bases from J, the gap between germline ends came to 19 bases. The CDR3 spans 15 residues. Germline V gene data show CDR1 as SGHVS and CDR2 as FQNEAQ.

The chain is built from TRBV21-1 and TRBJ2-3; the D call TRBD1 from the table was never checked on the DNA. TRBV21-1 is tagged as a pseudogene. The CDR3 is made up of 17 amino acids. The CDR3 coding sequence is TGTGCCAGCAGCAAAAGAGGTGTTGGGGGCCACACAGATACGCAGTATTTT. As protein: CASSKRGVGGHTDTQYF.

This chain connects TRBV28 to TRBJ2-3, with D perhaps TRBD2 (6 bases). Germline V gene lookup returns CDR1 MDHEN and CDR2 SYDVKM. Between the trimmed V and J ends, which lost 6 bases and 6 bases, there was a span of 16 bases. This CDR3 spans 14 amino acids. The CDR3 bases are TGTGCCAGCAGCCCGAGACTAGGCGGGGATACGCAGTATTTT. Encoded protein: CASSPRLGGDTQYF.